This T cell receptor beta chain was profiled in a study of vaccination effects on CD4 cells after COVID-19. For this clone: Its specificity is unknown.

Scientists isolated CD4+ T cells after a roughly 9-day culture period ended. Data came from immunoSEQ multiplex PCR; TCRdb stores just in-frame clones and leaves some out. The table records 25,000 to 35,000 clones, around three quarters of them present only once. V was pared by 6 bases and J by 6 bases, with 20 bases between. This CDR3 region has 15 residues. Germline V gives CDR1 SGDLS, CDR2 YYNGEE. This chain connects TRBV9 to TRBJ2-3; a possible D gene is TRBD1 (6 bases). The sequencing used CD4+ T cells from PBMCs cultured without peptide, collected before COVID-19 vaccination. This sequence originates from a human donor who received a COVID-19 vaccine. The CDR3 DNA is TGTGCCAGCACCCAACCGCTCGGGACATCCGATACGCAGTATTTT. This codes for CASTQPLGTSDTQYF.